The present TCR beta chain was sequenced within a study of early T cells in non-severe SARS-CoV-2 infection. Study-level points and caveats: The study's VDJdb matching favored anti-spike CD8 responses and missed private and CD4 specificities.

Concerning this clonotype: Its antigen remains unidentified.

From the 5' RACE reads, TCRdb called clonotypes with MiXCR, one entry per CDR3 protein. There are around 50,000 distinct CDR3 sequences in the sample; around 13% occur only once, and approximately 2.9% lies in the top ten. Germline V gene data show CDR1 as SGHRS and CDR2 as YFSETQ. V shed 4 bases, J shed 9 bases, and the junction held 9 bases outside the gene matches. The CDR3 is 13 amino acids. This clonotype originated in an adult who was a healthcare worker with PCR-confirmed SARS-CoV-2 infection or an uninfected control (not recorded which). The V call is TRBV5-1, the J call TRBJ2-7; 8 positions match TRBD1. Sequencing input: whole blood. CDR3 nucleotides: TGCGCCAGCAGCCAAGGACAGGGTTTTGGGCAGTACTTC. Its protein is CASSQGQGFGQYF.